This is a list of T cell receptor beta chains from one sample in a study of spatial heterogeneity in lung cancer. TCRdb re-analysed the 5' RACE reads in MiXCR, keeping a single row per CDR3 protein. Here the sample spans nearly 80,000 distinct CDR3 sequences, roughly 8% being singletons. The sequenced sample was PBMCs, obtained at surgery. These receptors were collected from a male donor with early-stage non-small cell lung cancer. CDR3s include the opening cysteine and the closing phenylalanine or tryptophan. The D gene is left open where the match is weak. Size is omitted from some rows. Given values are once, few, many or a class for expanded clones.

clone size,V gene,J gene,D gene,CDR3 protein,CDR3 DNA
few,TRBV5-5,TRBJ1-6,NA,CASSLGVGGSNSPLHF,TGTGCCAGCAGCTTGGGCGTTGGGGGCAGTAATTCACCCCTCCACTTT
many,TRBV25-1,TRBJ1-2,TRBD1,CASSAAGGEGYTF,TGTGCCAGCAGTGCGGCAGGGGGCGAGGGCTACACCTTC
few,TRBV14,TRBJ2-5,NA,CASSHIRQQETQYF,TGTGCCAGCAGCCATATCCGACAGCAAGAGACCCAGTACTTC
many,TRBV10-3,TRBJ2-5,TRBD2,CAISQAGGDETQYF,TGTGCCATCAGTCAAGCGGGAGGTGATGAGACCCAGTACTTC
few,TRBV5-1,TRBJ2-1,NA,CASSSQGKGGEQFF,TGCGCCAGCAGCTCCCAAGGAAAAGGTGGCGAGCAGTTCTTC
once,TRBV6-6,TRBJ1-6,TRBD1,CASRGTGDNSPLHF,TGTGCCAGCAGGGGAACAGGGGATAATTCACCCCTCCACTTT
many,TRBV6-1,TRBJ1-2,NA,CASSEGAGDGYTF,TGTGCCAGCAGTGAAGGGGCAGGAGATGGCTACACCTTC
NA,TRBV12-3/TRBV12-4,TRBJ2-7,TRBD2,CASSLRLAGAEQYF,TGTGCCAGCAGTTTAAGACTAGCGGGAGCCGAGCAGTACTTC
many,TRBV20-1,TRBJ1-2,NA,CSAFDRSRSYGYTF,TGCAGTGCTTTTGACAGGTCCCGAAGCTATGGCTACACCTTC
few,TRBV29-1,TRBJ2-1,NA,CSVVWTVLNEQFF,TGCAGCGTTGTTTGGACAGTCCTCAATGAGCAGTTCTTC
NA,TRBV3-1,TRBJ2-7,NA,CASSLSVYEQYF,TGTGCCAGCAGCCTTAGTGTCTACGAGCAGTACTTC
few,TRBV10-3,TRBJ1-2,TRBD1,CAIRPGTGVTYGYTF,TGTGCCATCAGACCAGGGACAGGGGTTACTTATGGCTACACCTTC
many,TRBV10-3,TRBJ1-1,NA,CAIRGRSNTEAFF,TGTGCCATCAGAGGGAGGTCGAACACTGAAGCTTTCTTT
few,TRBV7-9,TRBJ2-1,NA,CASSLDLSRGPSSYNEQFF,TGTGCCAGCAGCTTAGATCTGTCCCGGGGTCCCAGCTCCTACAATGAGCAGTTCTTC
NA,TRBV20-1,TRBJ2-1,TRBD2,CSARVGSSGSGYNEQFF,TGCAGTGCTAGAGTTGGAAGTAGCGGGAGCGGGTACAATGAGCAGTTCTTC
NA,TRBV3-1,TRBJ1-5,NA,CASSQEGGRDQPQHF,TGTGCCAGCAGCCAAGAAGGGGGGCGAGATCAGCCCCAGCATTTT
NA,TRBV4-2,TRBJ1-1,NA,CASTSNGHKGTEAFF,TGTGCCAGCACCTCAAACGGTCATAAGGGGACTGAAGCTTTCTTT
few,TRBV10-3,TRBJ2-7,NA,CAISTLSYEQYF,TGTGCCATCAGTACCCTCTCCTACGAGCAGTACTTC
many,TRBV12-3/TRBV12-4,TRBJ2-1,TRBD2,CASSLTGGPVEQFF,TGTGCCAGCAGTTTGACGGGAGGGCCGGTTGAGCAGTTCTTC
NA,TRBV2,TRBJ2-5,NA,CASSEVLVGAQETQYF,TGTGCCAGCAGTGAAGTGTTAGTGGGGGCCCAAGAGACCCAGTACTTC
many,TRBV5-6,TRBJ1-1,TRBD1,CASSLGQGGGNTEAFF,TGTGCCAGCAGCTTAGGACAGGGGGGTGGAAACACTGAAGCTTTCTTT
few,TRBV7-9,TRBJ2-1,TRBD1,CASSLPRQGPHLNEQFF,TGTGCCAGCAGCTTGCCCAGACAGGGGCCCCACCTTAATGAGCAGTTCTTC
NA,TRBV10-3,TRBJ2-4,NA,CAISEPQNIQYF,TGTGCCATCAGTGAGCCCCAAAACATTCAGTACTTC
many,TRBV12-3/TRBV12-4,TRBJ2-1,TRBD2,CASSPPGTSHNEQFF,TGTGCCAGCAGCCCGCCCGGGACTAGCCACAATGAGCAGTTCTTC
NA,TRBV7-2,TRBJ2-3,NA,CASSLSRSTDTQYF,TGTGCCAGCAGCCTAAGCCGGAGCACAGATACGCAGTATTTT
many,TRBV12-3/TRBV12-4,TRBJ1-4,TRBD1,CASSSQGAVNEKLFF,TGTGCCAGCAGTTCCCAGGGGGCAGTTAATGAAAAACTGTTTTTT
NA,TRBV6-6,TRBJ1-1,NA,CASSYSMELGTEAFF,TGTGCCAGCAGTTACTCGATGGAGCTGGGGACTGAAGCTTTCTTT
few,TRBV20-1,TRBJ1-2,NA,CSSNGYTF,TGCAGTTCTAACGGCTACACCTTC
few,TRBV3-1,TRBJ2-7,NA,CASSQGLYEQYF,TGTGCCAGCAGCCAAGGTCTCTACGAGCAGTACTTC
many,TRBV15,TRBJ2-6,TRBD2,CATSRDFGSGSSFGANVLTF,TGTGCCACCAGCAGAGATTTTGGTAGCGGGAGTTCTTTTGGGGCCAACGTCCTGACTTTC
many,TRBV2,TRBJ2-4,NA,CASSEEQKNIQYF,TGTGCCAGCAGTGAAGAGCAGAAAAACATTCAGTACTTC
NA,TRBV29-1,TRBJ1-1,NA,CSVGGTEAFF,TGCAGCGTGGGCGGCACTGAAGCTTTCTTT
few,TRBV7-2,TRBJ2-5,NA,CASSRDFTETQYF,TGTGCCAGCAGCCGAGACTTCACGGAGACCCAGTACTTC